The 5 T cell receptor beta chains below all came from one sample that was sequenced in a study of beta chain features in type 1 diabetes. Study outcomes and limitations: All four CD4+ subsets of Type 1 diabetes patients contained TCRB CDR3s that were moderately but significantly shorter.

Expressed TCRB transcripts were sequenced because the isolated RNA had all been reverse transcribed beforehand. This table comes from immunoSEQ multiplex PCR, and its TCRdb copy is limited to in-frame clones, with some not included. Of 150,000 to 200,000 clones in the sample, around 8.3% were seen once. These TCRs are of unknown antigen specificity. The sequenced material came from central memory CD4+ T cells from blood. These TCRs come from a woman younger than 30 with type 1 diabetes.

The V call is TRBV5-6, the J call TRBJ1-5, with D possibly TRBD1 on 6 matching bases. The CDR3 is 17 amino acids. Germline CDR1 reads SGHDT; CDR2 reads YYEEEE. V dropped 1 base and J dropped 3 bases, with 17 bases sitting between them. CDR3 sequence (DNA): TGTGCCAGCAGCTTGACAGGGTGGGGGGGAATCAATCAGCCCCAGCATTTT. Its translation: CASSLTGWGGINQPQHF.

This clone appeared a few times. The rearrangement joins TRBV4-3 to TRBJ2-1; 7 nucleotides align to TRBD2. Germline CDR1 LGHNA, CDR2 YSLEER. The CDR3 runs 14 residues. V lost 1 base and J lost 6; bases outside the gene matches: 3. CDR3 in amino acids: CASSQGTSINEQFF. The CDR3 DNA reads TGCGCCAGCAGCCAAGGGACTAGTATCAATGAGCAGTTCTTC.

CDR3 sequence (DNA): TGTGCCAGCAGCATCGGGACAGGGGCTAATGAAAAACTGTTTTTT. This encodes CASSIGTGANEKLFF. The genes are TRBV7-9 and TRBJ1-4, with TRBD1 matching over 10 bases. CDR1 is SEHNR, CDR2 FQNEAQ, per germline (reference sequence). This CDR3 contains 15 residues. Trimming cost V 5 bases and J 3 bases; bases outside gene matches: 3.

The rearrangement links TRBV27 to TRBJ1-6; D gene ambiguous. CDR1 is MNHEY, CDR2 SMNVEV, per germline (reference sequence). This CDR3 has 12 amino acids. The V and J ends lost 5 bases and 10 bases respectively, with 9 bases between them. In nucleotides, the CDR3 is TGTGCCAGCAGTGCGGGTGGGTCACCCCTCCACTTT. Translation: CASSAGGSPLHF.

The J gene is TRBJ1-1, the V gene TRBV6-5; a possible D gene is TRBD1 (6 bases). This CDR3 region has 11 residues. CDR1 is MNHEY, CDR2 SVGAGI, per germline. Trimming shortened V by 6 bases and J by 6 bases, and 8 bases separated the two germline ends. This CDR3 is CASRGQSEAFF. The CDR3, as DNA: TGTGCCAGCAGAGGACAGTCTGAAGCTTTCTTT.